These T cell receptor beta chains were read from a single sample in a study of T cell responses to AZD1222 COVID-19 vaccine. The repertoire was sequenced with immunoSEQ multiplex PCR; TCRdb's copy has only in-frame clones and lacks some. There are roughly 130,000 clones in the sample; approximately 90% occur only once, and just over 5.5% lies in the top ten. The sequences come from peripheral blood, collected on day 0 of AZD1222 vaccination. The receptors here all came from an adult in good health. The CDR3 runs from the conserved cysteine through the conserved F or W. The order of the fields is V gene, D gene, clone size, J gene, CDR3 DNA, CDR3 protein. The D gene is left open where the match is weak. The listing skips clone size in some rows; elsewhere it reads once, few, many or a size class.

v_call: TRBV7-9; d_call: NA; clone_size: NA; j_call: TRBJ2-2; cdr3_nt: TGTGCCAGCAGACCCGGTGCTATGGGTACCGGGGAGCTGTTTTTT; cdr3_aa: CASRPGAMGTGELFF
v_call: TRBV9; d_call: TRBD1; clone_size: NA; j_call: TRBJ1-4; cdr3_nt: TGTGCCAGCAGCGTAGGGGGGACAGGGGTGAGTGAAAAACTGTTTTTT; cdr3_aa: CASSVGGTGVSEKLFF
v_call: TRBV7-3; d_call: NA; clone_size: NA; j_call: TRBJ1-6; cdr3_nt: TGTGCCAGCAGCGTGGGGGGCGAATCGAGGTCACCCCTCCACTTT; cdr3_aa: CASSVGGESRSPLHF
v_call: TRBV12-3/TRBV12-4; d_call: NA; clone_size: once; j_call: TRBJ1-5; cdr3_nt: TGTGCCAGCAGCAGTTACGGGGAGGGGAAGCATTTT; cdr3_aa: CASSSYGEGKHF
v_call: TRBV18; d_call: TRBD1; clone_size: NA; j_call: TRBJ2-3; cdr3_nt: TGTGCCAGCTCACCATTTCGAGGGGGCGAGGCAGATACGCAGTATTTT; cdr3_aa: CASSPFRGGEADTQYF
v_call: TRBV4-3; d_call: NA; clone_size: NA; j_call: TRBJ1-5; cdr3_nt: TGCGCCAGCAGCCAAGATGTGAATCAGCCCCAGCATTTT; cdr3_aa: CASSQDVNQPQHF
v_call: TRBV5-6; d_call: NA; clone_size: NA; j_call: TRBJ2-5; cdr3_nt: TGTGCCAGCAGCTTGATATTGCCCGAGACCCAGTACTTC; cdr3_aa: CASSLILPETQYF
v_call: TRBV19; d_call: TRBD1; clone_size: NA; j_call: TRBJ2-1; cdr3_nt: TGTGCCAGTAGTACAGCGGGACAGGGCCGGAATGAGCAGTTCTTC; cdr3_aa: CASSTAGQGRNEQFF
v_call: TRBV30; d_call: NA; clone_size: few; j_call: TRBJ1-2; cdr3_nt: TGTGCCTGGAGTAGGGGGGGCAGCCAGGTCTATGGCTACACCTTC; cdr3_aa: CAWSRGGSQVYGYTF
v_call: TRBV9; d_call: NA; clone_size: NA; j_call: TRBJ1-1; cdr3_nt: TGTGCCAGCAGCGTAGGGGATTTAACTGAAGCTTTCTTT; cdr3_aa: CASSVGDLTEAFF
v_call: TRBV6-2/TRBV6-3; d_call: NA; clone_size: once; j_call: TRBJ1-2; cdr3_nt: TGTGCCAGCAGTAACAGTCTCTATGGCTACACCTTC; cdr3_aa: CASSNSLYGYTF
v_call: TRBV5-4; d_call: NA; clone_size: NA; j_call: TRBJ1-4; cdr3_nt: TGTGCCAGCAGCTTGAATAAATTTGATGAAAAACTGTTTTTT; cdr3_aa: CASSLNKFDEKLFF
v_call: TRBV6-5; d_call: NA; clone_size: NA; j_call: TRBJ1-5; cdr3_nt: TGTGCCAGCCACGACAGCGGTTCAAATCAGCCCCAGCATTTT; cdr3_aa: CASHDSGSNQPQHF
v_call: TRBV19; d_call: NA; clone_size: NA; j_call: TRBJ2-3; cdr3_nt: TGTGCCAGTACAACTAGAATACACACAGATACGCAGTATTTT; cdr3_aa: CASTTRIHTDTQYF
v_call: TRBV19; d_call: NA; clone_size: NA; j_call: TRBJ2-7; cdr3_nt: TGTGCCAGTAGTCCCGGGAGCTCCTACGAGCAGTACTTC; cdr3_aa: CASSPGSSYEQYF
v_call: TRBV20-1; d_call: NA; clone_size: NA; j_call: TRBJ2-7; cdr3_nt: TGCAGTGCTACCGACTACGAGCAGTACTTC; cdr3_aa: CSATDYEQYF
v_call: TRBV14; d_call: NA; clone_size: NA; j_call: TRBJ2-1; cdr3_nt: TGTGCCAGCAGCCTCAAAACTTACTTGGACAATGAGCAGTTCTTC; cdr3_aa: CASSLKTYLDNEQFF
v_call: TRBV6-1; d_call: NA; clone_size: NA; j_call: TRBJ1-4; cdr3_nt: TGTGCCAGCAGCGAAAGTCCCCCCGGAGAGACAGTAAATGAAAAACTGTTTTTT; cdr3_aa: CASSESPPGETVNEKLFF
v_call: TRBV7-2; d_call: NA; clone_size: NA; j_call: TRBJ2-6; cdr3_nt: TGTGCCAGCAGCTTAGTTCTCTCTGGGGCCAACGTCCTGACTTTC; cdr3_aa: CASSLVLSGANVLTF
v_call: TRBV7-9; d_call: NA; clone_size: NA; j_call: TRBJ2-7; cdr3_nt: TGTGCCAGCAGCTTAGAGGGGACTGCTTACGAGCAGTACTTC; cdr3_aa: CASSLEGTAYEQYF
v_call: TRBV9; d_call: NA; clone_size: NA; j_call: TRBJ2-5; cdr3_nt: TGTGCCAGCACCGGAGGGGGAGTAGGAGAGACCCAGTACTTC; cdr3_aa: CASTGGGVGETQYF
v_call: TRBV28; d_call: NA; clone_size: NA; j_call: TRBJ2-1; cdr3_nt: TGTGCCAGCAGTTTAGAGGTTGGGGGGGGGCGCTTATACAATGAGCAGTTCTTC; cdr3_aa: CASSLEVGGGRLYNEQFF
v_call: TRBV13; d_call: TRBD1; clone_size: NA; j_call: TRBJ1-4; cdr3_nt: TGTGCCAGCAGCTTTCAGGGGGGTGGGGCTAATGAAAAACTGTTTTTT; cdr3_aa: CASSFQGGGANEKLFF
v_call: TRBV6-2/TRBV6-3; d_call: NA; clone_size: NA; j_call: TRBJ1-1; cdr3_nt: TGTGCCAGCAGTTACCGGGTTCGGGCTGAAGCTTTCTTT; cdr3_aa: CASSYRVRAEAFF
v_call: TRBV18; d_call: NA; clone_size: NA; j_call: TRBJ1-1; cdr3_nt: TGTGCCAGCTCAACAGGGAGGAACACTGAAGCTTTCTTT; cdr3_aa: CASSTGRNTEAFF
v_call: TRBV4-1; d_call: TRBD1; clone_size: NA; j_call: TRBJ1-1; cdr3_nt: TGCGCCAGCAGCCAAGAAAAGGGGGCGGGCACTGAAGCTTTCTTT; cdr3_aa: CASSQEKGAGTEAFF
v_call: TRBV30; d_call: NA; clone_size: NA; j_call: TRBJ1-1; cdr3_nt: TGTGCCTGGAGTGTTTGGCTTACTCACGGCACTGAAGCTTTCTTT; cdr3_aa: CAWSVWLTHGTEAFF
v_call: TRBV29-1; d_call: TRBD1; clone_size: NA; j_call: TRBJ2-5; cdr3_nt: TGCAGCGTTGAAGCGAGGGCGGACAGGAGAGCGGCCCAGTACTTC; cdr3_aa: CSVEARADRRAAQYF
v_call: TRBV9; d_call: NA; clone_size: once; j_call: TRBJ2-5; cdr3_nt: TGTGCCAGCAGTCCGGGAGGAGCGGCCAGGGGGGAGACCCAGTACTTC; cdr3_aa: CASSPGGAARGETQYF
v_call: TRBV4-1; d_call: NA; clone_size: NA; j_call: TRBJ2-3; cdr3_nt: TGCGCCAGCAGCCAAGATCTCGGGGCAGATACGCAGTATTTT; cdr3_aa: CASSQDLGADTQYF
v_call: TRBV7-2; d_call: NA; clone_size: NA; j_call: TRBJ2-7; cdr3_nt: TGTGCCAGCAGCTCCGATTACGAGCAGTACTTC; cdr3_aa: CASSSDYEQYF
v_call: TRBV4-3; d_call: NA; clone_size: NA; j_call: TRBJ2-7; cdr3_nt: TGCGCCAGCAGCCAGACGACAGCCTACGAGCAGTACTTC; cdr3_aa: CASSQTTAYEQYF
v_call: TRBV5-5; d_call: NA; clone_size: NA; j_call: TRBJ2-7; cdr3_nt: TGTGCCAGCAGCTTGGCCCCCGGGACCTACGAGCAGTACTTC; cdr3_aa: CASSLAPGTYEQYF
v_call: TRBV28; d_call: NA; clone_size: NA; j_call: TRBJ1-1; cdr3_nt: TGTGCCAGCAGTCCCGGGACACAGAACACTGAAGCTTTCTTT; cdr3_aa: CASSPGTQNTEAFF
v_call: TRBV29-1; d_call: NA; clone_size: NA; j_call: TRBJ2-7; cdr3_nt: TGCAGCTACACCCTCCCAGCGAGAAGCTCCTACGAGCAGTACTTC; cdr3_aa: CSYTLPARSSYEQYF
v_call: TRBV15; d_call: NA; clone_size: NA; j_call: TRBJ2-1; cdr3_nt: TGTGCCACCAGCAGAGATCGAAAGGGCGTGGGAATGGATGAGCAGTTCTTC; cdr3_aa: CATSRDRKGVGMDEQFF
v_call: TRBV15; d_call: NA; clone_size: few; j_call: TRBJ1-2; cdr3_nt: TGTGCCACCAGCAGAGAACCCGTCGGCGGCTACACCTTC; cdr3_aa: CATSREPVGGYTF
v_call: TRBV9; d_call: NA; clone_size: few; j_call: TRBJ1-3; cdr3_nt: TGTGCCAGCAGCGTCGGTGGGGGAACTCTGAGCAACACCATATATTTT; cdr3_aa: CASSVGGGTLSNTIYF
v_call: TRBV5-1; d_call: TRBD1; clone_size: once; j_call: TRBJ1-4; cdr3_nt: TGCGCCAGCAGCCGGGACAGAGCAACTAATGAAAAACTGTTTTTT; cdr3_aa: CASSRDRATNEKLFF
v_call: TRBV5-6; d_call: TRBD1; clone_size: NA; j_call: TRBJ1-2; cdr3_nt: TGTGCCAGCAGCTCAGGGGGTTACTATGGCTACACCTTC; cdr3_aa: CASSSGGYYGYTF
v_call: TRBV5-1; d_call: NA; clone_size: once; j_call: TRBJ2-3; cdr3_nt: TGCGCCAGCAGCTTGGATGGAGGGCACACAGATACGCAGTATTTT; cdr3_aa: CASSLDGGHTDTQYF